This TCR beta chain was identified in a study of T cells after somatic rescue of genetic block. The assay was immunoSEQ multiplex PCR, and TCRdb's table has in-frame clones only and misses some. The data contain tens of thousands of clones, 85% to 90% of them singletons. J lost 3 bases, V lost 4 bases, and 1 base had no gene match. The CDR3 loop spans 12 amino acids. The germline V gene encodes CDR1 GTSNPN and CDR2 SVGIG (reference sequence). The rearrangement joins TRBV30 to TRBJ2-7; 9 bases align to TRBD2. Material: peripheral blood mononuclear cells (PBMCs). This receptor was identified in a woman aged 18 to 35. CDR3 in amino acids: CAWTREGYEQYF. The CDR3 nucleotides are TGTGCCTGGACGCGGGAGGGCTACGAGCAGTACTTC.